This TCR beta chain was recovered during a study of blood T cell repertoires in COVID-19. Whole-study context: Samples taken during acute and convalescent COVID-19 were collected in the United States, Italy and Spain. PBMCs, B-cell-depleted T cells, or T cells provided the cDNA or gDNA that made up the material.

Study processing details: The authors estimated nucleated cell counts from reference gene primer amplification. Measured with immunoSEQ multiplex PCR; TCRdb has only the in-frame clones, and not every one. V and J calls and clone size are given by that table; D and trimming were obtained from the DNA. The table shows about 68,000 clones, with 75% to 95% occurring only once. Germline values: CDR1 MDHEN, CDR2 SYDVKM. V lost 7 bases and J 11 bases, leaving 17 bases between the germline ends. There are 12 residues in the CDR3. The rearrangement links TRBV28 to TRBJ1-1; no clear D gene. The sample taken for sequencing was peripheral blood. This clonotype originated in a woman aged 55-70 years with active COVID-19. CDR3 protein: CASITRTFHAFF. CDR3 DNA: TGTGCCAGCATAACCCGTACTTTCCATGCTTTCTTT.